This T cell receptor (beta chain) was sequenced in a study of tumor and adjacent non-tumor tissue in lung cancer. As for the study in general: About 4.17 million productive TCRbeta reads were obtained per sample on average.

In germline, CDR1 is SGHAT, CDR2 FQNNGV. The CDR3 runs 15 residues. As regards this clonotype: Its specificity is not known. One end of the junction fails to match germline, which may point to a read error.

TCRbeta libraries were built with three rounds of nested PCR, modified from ARM-PCR. TCRdb re-analysed the multiplex PCR reads in MiXCR, keeping a single row per CDR3 protein. The sample contains 43,000 or so distinct CDR3 sequences, roughly 60% of which appear only once. General study findings and limits: Tumor tissue had significantly higher TCR diversity than normal lung.

This sample's RNA came from whole unsorted tissue. More than 3 cm separated this lung sample from the edge of the tumor. Sequencing used distant non-tumor lung tissue. V gene TRBV11-2 combines with J gene TRBJ2-3; perhaps TRBD1 as D (5 bases). The clonotype comes from a man in his fifties or sixties with non-small cell lung cancer. CDR3 protein: CASGLMSSSTGTQYF. CDR3 sequence (DNA): TGTGCCAGCGGCTTAATGTCATCTAGTACAGGTACGCAGTATTTT.